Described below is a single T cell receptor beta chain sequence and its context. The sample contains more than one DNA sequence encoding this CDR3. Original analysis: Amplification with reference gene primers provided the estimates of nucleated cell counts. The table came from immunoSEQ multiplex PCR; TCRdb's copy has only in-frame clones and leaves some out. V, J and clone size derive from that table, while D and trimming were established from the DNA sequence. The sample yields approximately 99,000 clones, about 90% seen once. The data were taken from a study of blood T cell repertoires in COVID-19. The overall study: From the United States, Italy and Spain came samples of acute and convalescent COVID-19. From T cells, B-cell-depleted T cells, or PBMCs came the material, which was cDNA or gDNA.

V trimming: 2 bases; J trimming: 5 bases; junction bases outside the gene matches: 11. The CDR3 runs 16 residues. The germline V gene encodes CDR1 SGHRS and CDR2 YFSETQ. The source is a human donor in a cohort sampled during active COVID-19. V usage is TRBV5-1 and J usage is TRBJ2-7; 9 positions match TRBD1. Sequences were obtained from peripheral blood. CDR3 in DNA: TGCGCCAGCAGCTTAACAGGGGGCGGGGGTCAAGACGAGCAGTACTTC. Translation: CASSLTGGGGQDEQYF.